The clone carrying this TCR beta chain was seen only once. The data were obtained in a study of glioma-infiltrating T cells after dendritic cell vaccination. Germline CDR1 SGHRS, CDR2 YFSETQ. There are 17 residues in the CDR3. Trimming cost V 3 bases and J 3 bases, with 19 bases left between them. No glioblastoma patient carried an isocitrate dehydrogenase mutation. The primer mix had 60 V beta and 13 J beta primers. Using immunoSEQ multiplex PCR, the repertoire was profiled, and TCRdb retains in-frame clones only, with some absent. The table includes tens of thousands of clones, 65% to 90% detected once.

This receptor was obtained from a human donor with glioblastoma. The genes are TRBV5-1 and TRBJ2-1; D is ambiguous. The input for sequencing was blood, taken before dendritic cell vaccination. CDR3 region: CASSYVNVGIVYNEQFF. The DNA for the CDR3 is TGCGCCAGCAGCTACGTTAACGTCGGTATTGTCTACAATGAGCAGTTCTTC. The whole variable domain, remainder taken from reference TRBV5-1 and TRBJ2-1, is KAGVTQTPRYLIKTRGQQVTLSCSPISGHRSVSWYQQTPGQGLQFLFEYFSETQRNKGNFPGRFSGRQFSNSRSEMNVSTLELGDSALYLCASSYVNVGIVYNEQFFGPGTRLTVL.